Shown below are 7 T cell receptor beta chains from a single sample sequenced in a study of PD-1 blockade in classical Hodgkin lymphoma. All the patients suffered relapse after autologous stem cell transplantation, and brentuximab vedotin exposure differed. The repertoire was sequenced with immunoSEQ multiplex PCR; TCRdb's copy has only in-frame clones and lacks some. The data hold about 21,000 clones, with over 70% observed a single time. This material consisted of peripheral blood mononuclear cells (PBMCs), taken at baseline. The receptors were sampled from a human donor with classical Hodgkin lymphoma.

The V gene is TRBV19, the J gene TRBJ2-1, with D possibly being TRBD1 (5 bases). This CDR3 is 14 amino acids long. V was cut by 7 bases and J by 3 bases, with 13 bases left in between. Germline CDR1 and CDR2: LNHDA and SQIVND (reference sequence). This chain's CDR3 is CASTPRTGYNEQFF. The CDR3 coding sequence is TGTGCCAGTACCCCGAGAACAGGCTACAATGAGCAGTTCTTC.

Regarding this clone: Other DNA sequences in this sample translate to the same CDR3. The V gene is TRBV28, the J gene TRBJ2-7; D might be TRBD2 (6 bases). The CDR3 runs 15 residues. Germline V lookup: CDR1 MDHEN, CDR2 SYDVKM. Trimming stripped 9 bases from V and 4 bases from J, with 22 bases between. The CDR3, as DNA: TGTGCCAGTAGTATGACGGGAGCAGATTGGTACGAGCAGTACTTC. Residues: CASSMTGADWYEQYF.

The V and J genes are TRBV29-1 and TRBJ2-1, with 10 bases identical to TRBD2. With V trimmed by 1 base and J by 4 bases, 4 bases remained unmatched. The CDR3 spans 15 residues. Germline V CDR1 and CDR2: SQVTM, ANQGSEA. This CDR3 reads CSVEVRTSGYNEQFF. The CDR3 coding sequence is TGCAGCGTTGAAGTTAGGACTAGCGGTTACAATGAGCAGTTCTTC.

Relative to its sample, this clone is medium-sized (0.01 to 0.1%). The CDR3 DNA reads as TGTGCCAGCAGTTGGCTCAGTGGGACTGCCTCTGGGGCCAACGTCCTGACTTTC. Protein sequence: CASSWLSGTASGANVLTF. The V and J genes are TRBV28 and TRBJ2-6, with D possibly being TRBD2 (6 bases). CDR3 length: 18 amino acids. Germline CDR1 and CDR2: MDHEN and SYDVKM. V was shortened by 4 bases and J by 0 bases, with 16 bases between the two germline ends. The whole variable domain, filled in from reference TRBV28 and TRBJ2-6, reads DVKVTQSSRYLVKRTGEKVFLECVQDMDHENMFWYRQDPGLGLRLIYFSYDVKMKEKGDIPEGYSVSREKKERFSLILESASTNQTSMYLCASSWLSGTASGANVLTFGAGSRLTVL.

This clone appeared once. The chain carries TRBV6-5 and TRBJ1-4; D is ambiguous. Germline values: CDR1 MNHEY, CDR2 SVGAGI. The CDR3 has 15 residues. V lost 5 bases, J lost 4 bases, and 14 bases lay in between. CDR3 nucleotides: TGTGCCAGCAGTGCCGGGATACAATATAATGAAAAACTGTTTTTT. Residues: CASSAGIQYNEKLFF.

The genes are TRBV4-2 and TRBJ1-3; 9 positions match TRBD1. Germline assignment: CDR1 LGHNA and CDR2 YNFKEQ. Trimming removed 5 bases from V and 16 bases from J; junction bases left unmatched: 12. The CDR3 consists of 13 residues. CDR3 sequence reads: CASSSGTGIIWYF. CDR3 coding DNA: TGTGCCAGCAGCTCCGGGACAGGGATCATCTGGTATTTT.

This clone was seen once. V usage is TRBV27 and J usage is TRBJ2-1; D possibly corresponds to TRBD1 (5 bases). Germline lookup yields CDR1 MNHEY and CDR2 SMNVEV (reference sequence). The CDR3 runs 16 residues. V was pared by 5 bases and J by 3 bases, with 17 bases between. The CDR3 region is CASSASQGPIYNEQFF. CDR3 bases: TGTGCCAGCAGTGCCTCGCAGGGCCCCATCTACAATGAGCAGTTCTTC.